A selection of T cell receptor beta chains follows, all from one sample in a study of CD8 T cells in Susac syndrome. Via MiXCR, TCRdb re-called the immunoSEQ multiplex PCR reads, giving one row per CDR3 protein. The sample lists 200,000 to 250,000 distinct CDR3 sequences; about 90% were seen once. The sequenced sample consisted of CD8+ T cells from PBMCs. The receptors originated from a human donor with multiple sclerosis. Both conserved end residues are part of each CDR3. A D gene is named only where the DNA matches it firmly. Clone size is stated in some rows and not others, as once, few, many or a class when expanded.

V: TRBV4-1
D: TRBD1
size: NA
J: TRBJ1-3
length: 14
DNA: TGCGCCAGCAGCCATGCCGGGACAGCGAACACCATATATTTT
CDR3: CASSHAGTANTIYF

V: TRBV7-2
D: NA
size: NA
J: TRBJ2-3
length: 15
DNA: TGTGCCAGCAGCAGCTGGGGGAGCAGCACAGATACGCAGTATTTT
CDR3: CASSSWGSSTDTQYF

V: TRBV9
D: NA
size: NA
J: TRBJ1-1
length: 14
DNA: TGTGCCAGCAGCGTAACCCCAGGGAACACTGAAGCTTTCTTT
CDR3: CASSVTPGNTEAFF

V: TRBV19
D: TRBD1
size: NA
J: TRBJ1-1
length: 11
DNA: TGTGCCAGTACCGGGACAGCTGAAGCTTTCTTT
CDR3: CASTGTAEAFF

V: TRBV25-1
D: TRBD2
size: once
J: TRBJ2-7
length: 13
DNA: TGTGCCAGCACCCCGGGGGGGGGCGAGGAGCAGTACTTC
CDR3: CASTPGGGEEQYF

V: TRBV4-3
D: NA
size: NA
J: TRBJ1-3
length: 15
DNA: TGCGCCAGCAGCTCGGGACTCAGCTCTGGAAACACCATATATTTT
CDR3: CASSSGLSSGNTIYF

V: TRBV7-2
D: NA
size: NA
J: TRBJ1-1
length: 14
DNA: TGTGCCAGCAGCTCCAAAGGGACATACACTGAAGCTTTCTTT
CDR3: CASSSKGTYTEAFF

V: TRBV2
D: NA
size: NA
J: TRBJ2-1
length: 16
DNA: TGTGCCAGCAGTGAAGAAGACGGGAGCTCCTACAATGAGCAGTTCTTC
CDR3: CASSEEDGSSYNEQFF

V: TRBV7-9
D: TRBD1
size: NA
J: TRBJ1-1
length: 14
DNA: TGTGCCAGCAGCTTACCGGGACAGGGGGTAGAAGCTTTCTTT
CDR3: CASSLPGQGVEAFF

V: TRBV12-3/TRBV12-4
D: NA
size: NA
J: TRBJ2-1
length: 12
DNA: TGTGCCAGCTGCCCGGACAGAAATGAGCAGTTCTTC
CDR3: CASCPDRNEQFF

V: TRBV4-1
D: TRBD1
size: NA
J: TRBJ1-1
length: 15
DNA: TGCGCCAGCAGCCACCAGGGACAGGGGCTTGGGGAAGCTTTCTTT
CDR3: CASSHQGQGLGEAFF

V: TRBV2
D: NA
size: NA
J: TRBJ1-1
length: 13
DNA: TGTGCCAGCAGCCAAGACATTCTCTCTGAAGCTTTCTTT
CDR3: CASSQDILSEAFF

V: TRBV5-6
D: NA
size: NA
J: TRBJ1-5
length: 14
DNA: TGTGCCAGCAGCTTGGTGGGTGATAATCAGCCCCAGCATTTT
CDR3: CASSLVGDNQPQHF

V: TRBV7-3
D: TRBD1
size: NA
J: TRBJ2-5
length: 15
DNA: TGTGCCAGCAGCCCGACAGGGGGTTTACGGGAGACCCAGTACTTC
CDR3: CASSPTGGLRETQYF

V: TRBV5-8
D: NA
size: NA
J: TRBJ2-2
length: 16
DNA: TGTGCCAGCAGCTTGTTGTTCAAGCGTAACACCGGGGAGCTGTTTTTT
CDR3: CASSLLFKRNTGELFF

V: TRBV7-6
D: NA
size: NA
J: TRBJ2-5
length: 12
DNA: TGTGCCAGCAACCTGTACCAAGAGACCCAGTACTTC
CDR3: CASNLYQETQYF

V: TRBV30
D: NA
size: NA
J: TRBJ2-1
length: 11
DNA: TGTGCCTGGAGTGAAAGCGCTGAGCAGTTCTTC
CDR3: CAWSESAEQFF

V: TRBV5-6
D: NA
size: few
J: TRBJ2-7
length: 12
DNA: TGTGCCAGCAGCTTGAAATACTACGAGCAGTACTTC
CDR3: CASSLKYYEQYF

V: TRBV3-1
D: TRBD2
size: NA
J: TRBJ2-7
length: 15
DNA: TGTGCCAGCAGCCAAGGCGGCGGGAGCCCCCTCGAGCAGTACTTC
CDR3: CASSQGGGSPLEQYF

V: TRBV27
D: NA
size: NA
J: TRBJ2-7
length: 12
DNA: TGTGCCAGCAGGGATCCGGCCTACGAGCAGTACTTC
CDR3: CASRDPAYEQYF

V: TRBV6-5
D: TRBD2
size: NA
J: TRBJ2-1
length: 14
DNA: TGTGCCAGCAGTTACACTAGCGGTTACAATGAGCAGTTCTTC
CDR3: CASSYTSGYNEQFF

V: TRBV20-1
D: NA
size: NA
J: TRBJ2-5
length: 14
DNA: TGCAGTGCTAGAGTTCCTCTCGACGGTGAGACCCAGTACTTC
CDR3: CSARVPLDGETQYF

V: TRBV6-5
D: TRBD1
size: NA
J: TRBJ1-1
length: 15
DNA: TGTGCCAGCAGTGTCCCCGGGACAGGGCACACTGAAGCTTTCTTT
CDR3: CASSVPGTGHTEAFF

V: TRBV5-1
D: NA
size: NA
J: TRBJ2-7
length: 13
DNA: TGCGCCAGCAGCTTGTCTCAGGAATACGAGCAGTACTTC
CDR3: CASSLSQEYEQYF

V: TRBV7-9
D: TRBD1
size: NA
J: TRBJ1-1
length: 15
DNA: TGTGCCAGCAGCTTCCGACAGGGTCTGAACACTGAAGCTTTCTTT
CDR3: CASSFRQGLNTEAFF

V: TRBV12-3/TRBV12-4
D: NA
size: NA
J: TRBJ1-2
length: 13
DNA: TGTGCCAGCAGTTTGGGGTCGGCGTATGGCTACACCTTC
CDR3: CASSLGSAYGYTF

V: TRBV12-3/TRBV12-4
D: NA
size: NA
J: TRBJ1-1
length: 13
DNA: TGTGCCAGCACCTCCCGGGAGAACACTGAAGCTTTCTTT
CDR3: CASTSRENTEAFF

V: TRBV10-3
D: NA
size: NA
J: TRBJ2-7
length: 15
DNA: TGTGCCATCGGAGTGTTCTCGAGCAGGAACTACGAGCAGTACTTC
CDR3: CAIGVFSSRNYEQYF

V: TRBV27
D: NA
size: NA
J: TRBJ1-2
length: 17
DNA: TGTGCCAGCAGCCAGACCCAGGGTATTATAATCCCTTATGGCTACACCTTC
CDR3: CASSQTQGIIIPYGYTF

V: TRBV29-1
D: NA
size: once
J: TRBJ1-2
length: 12
DNA: TGCAGCGTTTCCTCGACAGGTTATGGCTACACCTTC
CDR3: CSVSSTGYGYTF

V: TRBV20-1
D: NA
size: NA
J: TRBJ2-1
length: 17
DNA: TGCAGTGCTAGAGACGATGCTAGACTTGGCTCCTACAATGAGCAGTTCTTC
CDR3: CSARDDARLGSYNEQFF

V: TRBV4-1
D: NA
size: NA
J: TRBJ2-5
length: 14
DNA: TGCGCCAGCAGCCAGAGGACTAAAGAAGAGACCCAGTACTTC
CDR3: CASSQRTKEETQYF

V: TRBV23-1
D: NA
size: once
J: TRBJ1-4
length: 16
DNA: TGCGCCAGCAGTCCCCCGGGCGGTGCAACTAATGAAAAACTGTTTTTT
CDR3: CASSPPGGATNEKLFF

V: TRBV14
D: NA
size: NA
J: TRBJ2-3
length: 16
DNA: TGTGCCAGCAGCCATTACAGGGTGGGCAGCACAGATACGCAGTATTTT
CDR3: CASSHYRVGSTDTQYF

V: TRBV7-9
D: NA
size: NA
J: TRBJ1-6
length: 13
DNA: TGTGCCAGCAGCTCCGGTGCGATCTCACCCCTCCACTTT
CDR3: CASSSGAISPLHF

V: TRBV6-5
D: NA
size: NA
J: TRBJ2-7
length: 11
DNA: TGTGCCAGCAGCCCCCCGCCCGAGCAGTACTTC
CDR3: CASSPPPEQYF

V: TRBV30
D: TRBD1
size: NA
J: TRBJ2-3
length: 15
DNA: TGTGCCTGCTTCCTCCCGTCTGTTGGGACAGATACGCATTATTTT
CDR3: CACFLPSVGTDTHYF

V: TRBV20-1
D: NA
size: NA
J: TRBJ2-7
length: 13
DNA: TGCAGTGCTAGAGGGGCGGGATCCTACGAGCAGTACTTC
CDR3: CSARGAGSYEQYF

V: TRBV7-9
D: NA
size: NA
J: TRBJ2-5
length: 13
DNA: TGTGCCAGCACGGACAGCCGACAAGAGACCCAGTACTTC
CDR3: CASTDSRQETQYF

V: TRBV7-8
D: TRBD2
size: once
J: TRBJ2-2
length: 15
DNA: TGTGCCAGCAGCTTTTCGGGACTAGCGGCTGGGGAGCCGTTTTTT
CDR3: CASSFSGLAAGEPFF

V: TRBV12-3/TRBV12-4
D: NA
size: NA
J: TRBJ1-5
length: 13
DNA: TGTGCCAGCAGCGGGTTGGGGAATCAGCCCCAGCATTTT
CDR3: CASSGLGNQPQHF

V: TRBV19
D: NA
size: NA
J: TRBJ2-2
length: 11
DNA: TGTGCCAGCAGTTACACCGGGGAGCTGTTTTTT
CDR3: CASSYTGELFF

V: TRBV27
D: NA
size: NA
J: TRBJ2-2
length: 14
DNA: TGTGCCAGCAGCTCCGGGACTTCGCCCGGGGAGCTGTTTTTT
CDR3: CASSSGTSPGELFF

V: TRBV9
D: NA
size: NA
J: TRBJ1-1
length: 13
DNA: TGTGCCAGCAGCCCTAAGCGGGGCACTGAAGCTTTCTTT
CDR3: CASSPKRGTEAFF

V: TRBV29-1
D: NA
size: NA
J: TRBJ2-5
length: 12
DNA: TGCAGCGTCCCAGGGTTTGGAGAGACCCAGTACTTC
CDR3: CSVPGFGETQYF